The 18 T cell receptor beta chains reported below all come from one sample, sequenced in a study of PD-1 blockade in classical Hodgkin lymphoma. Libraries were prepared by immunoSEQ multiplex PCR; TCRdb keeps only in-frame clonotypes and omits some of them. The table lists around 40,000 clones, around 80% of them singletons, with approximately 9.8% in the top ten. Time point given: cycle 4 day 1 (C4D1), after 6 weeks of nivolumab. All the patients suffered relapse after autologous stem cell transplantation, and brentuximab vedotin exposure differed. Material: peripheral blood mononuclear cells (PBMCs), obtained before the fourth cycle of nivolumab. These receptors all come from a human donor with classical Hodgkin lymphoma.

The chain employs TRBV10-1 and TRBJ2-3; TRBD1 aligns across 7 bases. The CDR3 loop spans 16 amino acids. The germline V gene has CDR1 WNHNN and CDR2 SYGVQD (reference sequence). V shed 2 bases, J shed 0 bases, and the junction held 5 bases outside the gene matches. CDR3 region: CASSEMTGKSTDTQYF. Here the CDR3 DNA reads TGCGCCAGCAGTGAGATGACAGGGAAAAGCACAGATACGCAGTATTTT.

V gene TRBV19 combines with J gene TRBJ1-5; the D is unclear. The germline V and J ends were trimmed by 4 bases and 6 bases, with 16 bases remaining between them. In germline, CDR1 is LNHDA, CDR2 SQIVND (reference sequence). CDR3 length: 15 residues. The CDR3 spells CASSTSRETGQPQHF. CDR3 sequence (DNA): TGTGCCAGTAGTACATCGAGGGAGACGGGTCAGCCCCAGCATTTT.

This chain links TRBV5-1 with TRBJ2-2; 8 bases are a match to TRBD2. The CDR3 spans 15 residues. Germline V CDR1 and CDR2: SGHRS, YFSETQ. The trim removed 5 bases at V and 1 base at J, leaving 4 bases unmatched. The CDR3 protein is CASRISGVNTGELFF. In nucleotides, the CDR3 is TGCGCCAGCAGAATTAGCGGGGTGAACACCGGGGAGCTGTTTTTT.

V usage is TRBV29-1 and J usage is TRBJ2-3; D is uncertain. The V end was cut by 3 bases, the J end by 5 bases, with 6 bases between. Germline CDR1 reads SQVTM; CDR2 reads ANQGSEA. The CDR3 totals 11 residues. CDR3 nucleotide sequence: TGCAGCGTTGATAGGATAGATACGCAGTATTTT. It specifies CSVDRIDTQYF.

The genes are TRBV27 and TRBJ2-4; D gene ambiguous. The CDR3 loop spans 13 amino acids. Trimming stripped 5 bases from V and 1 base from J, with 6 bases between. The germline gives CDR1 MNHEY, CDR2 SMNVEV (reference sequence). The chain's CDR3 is CASSQAAKNIQYF. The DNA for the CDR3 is TGTGCCAGCAGTCAGGCTGCCAAAAACATTCAGTACTTC.

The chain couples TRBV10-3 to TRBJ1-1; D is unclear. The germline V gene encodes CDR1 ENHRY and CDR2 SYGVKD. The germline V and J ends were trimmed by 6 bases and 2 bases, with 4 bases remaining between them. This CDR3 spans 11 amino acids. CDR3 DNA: TGTGCCATCAGCGGTAACACTGAAGCTTTCTTT. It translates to CAISGNTEAFF.

The CDR3 here is CASSNFGQGRQPQHF. DNA of the CDR3: TGTGCCAGCAGTAACTTTGGACAGGGTAGGCAGCCCCAGCATTTT. This chain joins TRBV2 and TRBJ1-5; TRBD1 matches 8 bases. The CDR3 contains 15 residues. CDR1 is SNHLY and CDR2 is FYNNEI in the germline V gene. With V trimmed by 5 bases and J by 7 bases, 10 bases remained unmatched.

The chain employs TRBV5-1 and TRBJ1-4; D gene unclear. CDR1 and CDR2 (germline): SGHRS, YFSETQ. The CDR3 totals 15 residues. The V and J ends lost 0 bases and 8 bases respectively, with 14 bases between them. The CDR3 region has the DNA TGCGCCAGCAGCTTGGTGTCCCGGGCTAGGGAAAAACTGTTTTTT. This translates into CASSLVSRAREKLFF.

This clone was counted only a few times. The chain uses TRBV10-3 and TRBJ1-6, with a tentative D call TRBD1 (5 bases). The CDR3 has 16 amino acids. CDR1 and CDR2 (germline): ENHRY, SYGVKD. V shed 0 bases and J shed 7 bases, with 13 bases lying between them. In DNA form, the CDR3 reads TGTGCCATCAGTGAGTCGCGGGGTCAGGGCAATTCACCCCTCCACTTT. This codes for CAISESRGQGNSPLHF.

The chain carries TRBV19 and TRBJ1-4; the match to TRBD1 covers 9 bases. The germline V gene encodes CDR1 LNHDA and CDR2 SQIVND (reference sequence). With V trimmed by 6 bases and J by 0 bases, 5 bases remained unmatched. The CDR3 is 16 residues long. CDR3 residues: CASSQQGASTNEKLFF. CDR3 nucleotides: TGTGCCAGTAGCCAACAGGGGGCCTCAACTAATGAAAAACTGTTTTTT.

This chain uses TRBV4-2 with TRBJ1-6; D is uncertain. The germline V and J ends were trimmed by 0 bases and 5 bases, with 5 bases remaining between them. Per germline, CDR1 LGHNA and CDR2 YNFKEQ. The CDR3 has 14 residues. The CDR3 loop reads CASSQDTNNSPLHF. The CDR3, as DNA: TGTGCCAGCAGCCAAGACACAAATAATTCACCCCTCCACTTT.

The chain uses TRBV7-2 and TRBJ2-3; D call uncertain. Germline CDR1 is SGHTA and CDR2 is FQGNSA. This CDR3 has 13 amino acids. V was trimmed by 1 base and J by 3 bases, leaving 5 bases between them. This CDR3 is CASSLGGTDTQYF. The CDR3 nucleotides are TGTGCCAGCAGCTTAGGGGGTACAGATACGCAGTATTTT.

DNA for the CDR3: TGTGCCAGCAGGGACGGTACAGGGGGAAAACTGTTTTTT. It specifies CASRDGTGGKLFF. The chain couples TRBV27 to TRBJ1-4; TRBD1 matches at 8 bases. Germline trimming cut 6 bases from V and 10 bases from J; bases unmatched to any gene: 7. Germline V gives CDR1 MNHEY, CDR2 SMNVEV (reference sequence). CDR3 size: 13 residues.

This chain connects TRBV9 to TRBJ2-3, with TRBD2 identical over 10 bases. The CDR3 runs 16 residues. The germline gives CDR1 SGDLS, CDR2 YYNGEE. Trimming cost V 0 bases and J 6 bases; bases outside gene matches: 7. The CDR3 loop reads CASSVVAGGDGDTQYF. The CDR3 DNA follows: TGTGCCAGCAGCGTAGTAGCGGGGGGTGACGGTGATACGCAGTATTTT.

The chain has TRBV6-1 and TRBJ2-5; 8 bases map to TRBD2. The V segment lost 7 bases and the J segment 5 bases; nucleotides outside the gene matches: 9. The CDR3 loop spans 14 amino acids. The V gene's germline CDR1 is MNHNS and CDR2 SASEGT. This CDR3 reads CASNGGGPWETQYF. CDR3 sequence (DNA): TGTGCCAGCAACGGGGGGGGGCCCTGGGAGACCCAGTACTTC.

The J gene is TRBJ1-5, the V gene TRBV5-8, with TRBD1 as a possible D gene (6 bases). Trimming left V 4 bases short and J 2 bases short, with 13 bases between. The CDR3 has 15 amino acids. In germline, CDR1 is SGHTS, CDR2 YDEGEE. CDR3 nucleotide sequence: TGTGCCAGCAGCCTGGGACAATATGGCAATCAGCCCCAGCATTTT. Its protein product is CASSLGQYGNQPQHF.

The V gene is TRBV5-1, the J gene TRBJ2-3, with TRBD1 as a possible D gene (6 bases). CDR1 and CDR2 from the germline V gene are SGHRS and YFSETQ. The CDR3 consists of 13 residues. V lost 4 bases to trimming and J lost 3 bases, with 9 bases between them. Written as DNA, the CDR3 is TGCGCCAGCAGCGGAACAGGGACAGATACGCAGTATTTT. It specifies CASSGTGTDTQYF.

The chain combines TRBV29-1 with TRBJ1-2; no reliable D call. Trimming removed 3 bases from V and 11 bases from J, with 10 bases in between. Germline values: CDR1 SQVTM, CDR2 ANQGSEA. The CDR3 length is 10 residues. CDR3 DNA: TGCAGCGTTGACGTCAACAGTTACACCTTC. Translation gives CSVDVNSYTF.